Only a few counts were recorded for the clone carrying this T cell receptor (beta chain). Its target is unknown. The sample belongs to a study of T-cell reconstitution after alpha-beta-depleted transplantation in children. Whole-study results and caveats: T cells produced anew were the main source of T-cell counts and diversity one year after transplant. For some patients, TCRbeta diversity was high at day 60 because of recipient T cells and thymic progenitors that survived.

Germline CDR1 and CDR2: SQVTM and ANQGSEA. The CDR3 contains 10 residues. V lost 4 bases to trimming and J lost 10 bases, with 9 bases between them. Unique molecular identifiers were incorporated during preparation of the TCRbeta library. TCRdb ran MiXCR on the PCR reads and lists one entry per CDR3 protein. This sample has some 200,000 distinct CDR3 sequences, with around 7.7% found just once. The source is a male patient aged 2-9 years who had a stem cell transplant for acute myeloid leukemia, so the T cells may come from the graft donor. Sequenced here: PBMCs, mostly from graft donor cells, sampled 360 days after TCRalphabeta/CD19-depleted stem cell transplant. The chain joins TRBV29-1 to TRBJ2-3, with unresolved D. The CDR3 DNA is TGCAGCGTTGGAGAGCTGGCGCAGTATTTT. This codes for CSVGELAQYF.